Presented here are 22 T cell receptor beta chains from one specimen sequenced in a study of blood T cell repertoires in COVID-19. Generated by immunoSEQ multiplex PCR, the TCRdb table keeps only in-frame clones and is missing some. There are 300,000 to 350,000 clones in the sample; approximately 88% occur only once, and approximately 9.9% lies in the top ten. Sequenced sample: peripheral blood. All receptors come from a man aged 25-40 years with COVID-19, enrolled during active disease.

V and J are TRBV5-1 and TRBJ1-4; no clear D. Trimming took 0 bases from V and 3 from J, leaving 3 bases between them. The CDR3 is 13 amino acids. Germline V gives CDR1 SGHRS, CDR2 YFSETQ. In DNA form, the CDR3 reads TGCGCCAGCAGCTTGGGCGCTAATGAAAAACTGTTTTTT. This translates into CASSLGANEKLFF.

The chain couples TRBV10-3 to TRBJ1-2; TRBD1 aligns across 8 bases. CDR3 length: 14 residues. Unmatched junction bases numbered 4, after V lost 2 bases and J lost 5 bases. The germline CDR1 and CDR2 sequences are ENHRY and SYGVKD. The CDR3 spells CAISEGQGRYGYTF. CDR3 sequence (DNA): TGTGCCATCAGTGAGGGACAGGGTCGGTATGGCTACACCTTC.

This rearrangement joins TRBV19 to TRBJ2-3; TRBD1 aligns across 7 bases. CDR1 LNHDA and CDR2 SQIVND come from the germline V gene (reference sequence). V lost 4 bases, J lost 1 base, and 2 bases stayed unmatched. The CDR3 contains 14 residues. In DNA form, the CDR3 reads TGTGCCAGTAGTACACAGGGGCGCACAGATACGCAGTATTTT. Its translation is CASSTQGRTDTQYF.

The gene calls are TRBV7-9 and TRBJ2-7; 10 nucleotides align to TRBD1. The V segment lost 4 bases and the J segment 2 bases; nucleotides outside the gene matches: 8. CDR3 length: 16 amino acids. The germline V gene encodes CDR1 SEHNR and CDR2 FQNEAQ (reference sequence). The CDR3 region is CASSSLTGTGAYEQYF. CDR3 nucleotide sequence: TGTGCCAGCAGCTCTTTGACCGGGACAGGGGCCTACGAGCAGTACTTC.

This rearrangement joins TRBV6-2 or TRBV6-3 to TRBJ2-3; 7 bases align to TRBD2. V lost 1 base to trimming and J lost 0 bases; unmatched junction nucleotides: 4. This CDR3 comprises 16 residues. Germline CDR1 and CDR2: MNHEY and SVGEGT. The CDR3 reads CASSYYPAGSTDTQYF. In DNA form, the CDR3 reads TGTGCCAGCAGTTACTATCCAGCGGGGAGCACAGATACGCAGTATTTT.

V is TRBV28 and J is TRBJ2-7; 8 positions match TRBD2. This CDR3 is built from 15 residues. Germline V gene sequence: CDR1 MDHEN, CDR2 SYDVKM. Germline trimming cut 2 bases from V and 5 bases from J; bases unmatched to any gene: 8. The CDR3 is CASSLSGRGRDEQYF. The CDR3, as DNA: TGTGCCAGCAGTTTAAGCGGGAGAGGTCGGGACGAGCAGTACTTC.

The chain combines TRBV30 with TRBJ1-5; 7 positions agree with TRBD1. There are 13 residues in the CDR3. Germline V gene lookup returns CDR1 GTSNPN and CDR2 SVGIG (reference sequence). J gave up 9 bases and V 5 bases, and 10 bases lay outside the gene matches. The CDR3 nucleotides are TGTGCCTGGCAAAGGGACAGAAACGGGCCCCAGCATTTT. Translating gives CAWQRDRNGPQHF.

The genes are TRBV15 and TRBJ1-4; possibly TRBD1 for D (6 bases). The CDR3 covers 18 residues. The V gene's germline CDR1 is LNHNV and CDR2 YYDKDF (reference sequence). Trimming removed 3 bases from V and 8 bases from J, with 25 bases in between. CDR3 bases: TGTGCCACCAGCAGGAGTCTGTCTTATTCAGGGACACGGGAAAAACTGTTTTTT. This translates into CATSRSLSYSGTREKLFF.

The chain is built from TRBV6-2 or TRBV6-3 and TRBJ2-5; maybe TRBD1 (5 bases). V lost 2 bases to trimming and J lost 4 bases, with 5 bases between them. The germline V gene encodes CDR1 MNHEY and CDR2 SVGEGT. The CDR3 sequence is 12 residues long. CDR3: CASSYTGETQYF. For the CDR3, the DNA is TGTGCCAGCAGTTACACAGGAGAGACCCAGTACTTC.

The chain is built from TRBV28 and TRBJ2-1; 8 nucleotides match TRBD2. The germline gives CDR1 MDHEN, CDR2 SYDVKM. This CDR3 contains 14 residues. V lost 5 bases and J lost 8; bases outside the gene matches: 8. The CDR3 loop is CASSPGGARDEQFF. The CDR3 DNA reads TGTGCCAGCAGTCCGGGGGGGGCCAGGGATGAGCAGTTCTTC.

This clone appeared a few times. For the CDR3, the DNA is TGTGCCAGCAGAATTGGACAGGGCACCACCTACGAGCAGTACTTC. It specifies CASRIGQGTTYEQYF. The chain joins TRBV6-5 to TRBJ2-7; 8 bases agree with TRBD1. Germline assignment: CDR1 MNHEY and CDR2 SVGAGI. The CDR3 length is 15 residues. The V gene end was trimmed by 6 bases and the J gene end by 2 bases; junction bases not matched to a gene: 9.

The chain combines TRBV29-1 with TRBJ2-1, with D perhaps TRBD2 (6 bases). Germline loops: CDR1 SQVTM, CDR2 ANQGSEA. The CDR3 is 12 residues long. The V and J ends lost 8 bases and 9 bases respectively, with 17 bases between them. This CDR3 is CSPGKEGSEQFF. As DNA, the CDR3 is TGCAGCCCCGGGAAGGAGGGGTCTGAGCAGTTCTTC.

This clone has more than one count but fewer than ten. The rearrangement joins TRBV7-3 to TRBJ2-2, with D possibly being TRBD1 (6 bases). CDR1 is SGHTA, CDR2 FQGTGA, per germline. The CDR3 is made up of 15 amino acids. Between the trimmed V and J ends, which lost 1 base and 5 bases, there was a span of 11 bases. This chain's CDR3 is CASSLNRETTGELFF. The CDR3 DNA follows: TGTGCCAGCAGCTTAAACAGGGAAACAACCGGGGAGCTGTTTTTT. The full variable domain, completed using reference TRBV7-3 and TRBJ2-2, is GAGVSQTPSNKVTEKGKYVELRCDPISGHTALYWYRQSLGQGPEFLIYFQGTGAADDSGLPNDRFFAVRPEGSVSTLKIQRTERGDSAVYLCASSLNRETTGELFFGEGSRLTVL.

This chain links TRBV18 with TRBJ1-1; weak D call: TRBD1 (5 bases). Germline V CDR1 and CDR2: KGHSH, LQKENI. The CDR3 spans 13 residues. V was clipped by 7 bases and J by 3 bases, with 12 bases between them. CDR3 sequence: CASYSTRDTEAFF. CDR3 DNA: TGTGCCAGCTACTCAACCAGGGACACTGAAGCTTTCTTT.

The chain joins TRBV7-9 to TRBJ2-1; TRBD1 matches 8 bases. V dropped 7 bases and J dropped 5; count of bases not matched to a gene: 7. Per the germline V gene, CDR1 is SEHNR and CDR2 is FQNEAQ (reference sequence). This CDR3 has 14 amino acids. CDR3 protein: CASTRTGLDNEQFF. Here the CDR3 DNA reads TGTGCCAGCACCCGGACAGGGCTAGACAATGAGCAGTTCTTC.

The gene calls are TRBV9 and TRBJ1-3; a possible D gene is TRBD1 (5 bases). Germline V lookup: CDR1 SGDLS, CDR2 YYNGEE. CDR3 length equals 15 residues. The ends were cut back, 4 bases at V and 0 bases at J, with 11 bases in the middle. The CDR3 loop is CASSPMGGSGNTIYF. Written as DNA, the CDR3 is TGTGCCAGCAGCCCCATGGGGGGCTCTGGAAACACCATATATTTT.

This rearrangement joins TRBV19 to TRBJ2-5; the match to TRBD1 covers 8 bases. Trimming took 7 bases from V and 4 from J; bases not matched to a gene: 5. The CDR3 covers 13 residues. Germline loops: CDR1 LNHDA, CDR2 SQIVND (reference sequence). The CDR3 spells CASNPDRGETQYF. The CDR3 region has the DNA TGTGCCAGTAACCCCGACAGGGGAGAGACCCAGTACTTC.

This CDR3 is CASSIQGWTGELFF. CDR3 DNA sequence: TGTGCCAGCAGTATACAGGGGTGGACCGGGGAGCTGTTTTTT. V usage is TRBV6-5 and J usage is TRBJ2-2, with 7 bases matching TRBD1. The V gene end was trimmed by 5 bases and the J gene end by 5 bases; junction bases not matched to a gene: 5. Germline V gene data show CDR1 as MNHEY and CDR2 as SVGAGI. The CDR3 totals 14 residues.

V gene TRBV6-2 or TRBV6-3 combines with J gene TRBJ2-3; 7 bases match TRBD2. CDR1 is MNHEY and CDR2 is SVGEGT in the germline V gene. The CDR3 runs to 16 residues. With V trimmed by 5 bases and J by 8 bases, 16 bases remained unmatched. CDR3 DNA sequence: TGTGCCAGCAGTGCTCCTGCCGAGCGGGGCGTTGGTACGCAGTATTTT. Protein product: CASSAPAERGVGTQYF.

The chain employs TRBV7-2 and TRBJ2-3; the match to TRBD1 covers 8 bases. J lost 0 bases, V lost 4 bases, and 6 bases had no gene match. This CDR3 is built from 16 residues. Looked up from germline, CDR1 is SGHTA and CDR2 is FQGNSA. CDR3 DNA sequence: TGTGCCAGCAGCTCCTACAGGGGGAAGAGCACAGATACGCAGTATTTT. Encoded protein: CASSSYRGKSTDTQYF. The variable domain in full, with the rest retrieved from reference TRBV7-2 and TRBJ2-3, is GAGVSQSPSNKVTEKGKDVELRCDPISGHTALYWYRQSLGQGLEFLIYFQGNSAPDKSGLPSDRFSAERTGGSVSTLTIQRTQQEDSAVYLCASSSYRGKSTDTQYFGPGTRLTVL.

The CDR3 DNA sequence: TGTGCCAGCAGTTTCAGGGGGCTTGATCTAAGGAACTACGAGCAGTACTTC. Translation: CASSFRGLDLRNYEQYF. The chain is built from TRBV27 and TRBJ2-7; 8 bases agree with TRBD1. The CDR3 loop spans 17 amino acids. J was trimmed by 3 bases and V by 3 bases; bases with no gene match: 13. Germline V gene data show CDR1 as MNHEY and CDR2 as SMNVEV (reference sequence).

The chain joins TRBV19 to TRBJ2-5; 8 nucleotides align to TRBD1. Germline CDR1 and CDR2: LNHDA and SQIVND (reference sequence). This CDR3 contains 13 residues. J was trimmed by 5 bases and V by 5 bases; bases with no gene match: 4. The CDR3: CASSSDREETQYF. As DNA, the CDR3 is TGTGCCAGTAGTTCGGACAGGGAGGAGACCCAGTACTTC.